This entry lists 18 T cell receptor beta chains sequenced from one sample in a study of Graves' ophthalmopathy and Graves' hyperthyroidism (dated by TCRdb to 2016 to 2019). This sample was sequenced with an Illumina HiSeq 2000. TCR beta CDR3 regions were amplified from RNA transcripts for repertoire sequencing. HTBI primers and the Qiagen OneStep RT-PCR kit were used in a first-round RT-PCR, which was followed by a second-round multiplex PCR, size selection and purification. The public reads were run again by TCRdb, first through fastp at Q25 and then through MiXCR, and only productive beta chains were kept. Every entry covers one CDR3 protein and lists the most common genes and DNA from its rows. This sample gives around 660,000 distinct CDR3 sequences in total; about 40% of them show up just once. The ten largest account for more than 3% of the sample. Sequencing input: peripheral blood. The receptors stem from an adult man with Graves' ophthalmopathy.

This clonotype was found a few times. V is TRBV7-9 and J is TRBJ2-5; 12 bases are shared with TRBD2. The V and J ends lost 5 bases and 0 bases, in that order; junction bases with no gene match: 7. This CDR3 is 17 amino acids long. Germline values: CDR1 SEHNR, CDR2 FQNEAQ (reference sequence). Here the CDR3 DNA reads TGTGCCAGCAGCCGAATGCGACTAGCGGGGGACCAAGAGACCCAGTACTTC. It translates to CASSRMRLAGDQETQYF.

With regard to this clonotype: This may stem from a read error, because a much larger clone lies one nucleotide away. The chain combines TRBV19 with TRBJ1-2, with a weak D call TRBD1 (5 bases). The V end lost 5 bases, the J end lost 6 bases, and 19 bases lay between the germline ends. CDR1 and CDR2 from the germline V gene are LNHDA and SQIVND (reference sequence). The CDR3 consists of 15 residues. The CDR3 sequence: CASSSAFVAGDGYTF. The CDR3, as DNA: TGTGCCAGTAGTTCTGCCTTTGTCGCGGGGGATGGCTACACCTTC.

This chain links TRBV7-3 with TRBJ2-7, with D unresolved. Per the germline V gene, CDR1 is SGHTA and CDR2 is FQGTGA. CDR3 size: 14 residues. Trimming removed 5 bases from V and 3 bases from J, with 14 bases in between. In nucleotides, the CDR3 is TGTGCCAGCAGCCAAGGGCCAGACTTCTACGAGCAGTACTTC. It yields the protein CASSQGPDFYEQYF.

This clonotype was detected once. The chain employs TRBV12-3 or TRBV12-4 and TRBJ2-3; no clear D. The V end lost 5 bases, the J end lost 4 bases, and 13 bases lay between the germline ends. CDR3 length: 14 amino acids. The CDR3 loop is CASSPSGGPDTQYF. CDR3 bases: TGTGCCAGCAGTCCCTCCGGCGGCCCAGATACGCAGTATTTT.

This clonotype was counted ten times or more. J is TRBJ1-3 and V is TRBV29-1; no reliable D call. The CDR3 runs 13 residues. Trimming took 5 bases from V and 0 from J, leaving 8 bases between them. From germline, CDR1 is SQVTM and CDR2 ANQGSEA. In nucleotides, the CDR3 is TGCAGCGTTACTGCAAACTCTGGAAACACCATATATTTT. It yields the protein CSVTANSGNTIYF.

As for this clonotype: A much larger clone sits a single nucleotide away, making a read error possible. The conserved final phenylalanine or tryptophan is absent from the CDR3, which likely points to a read error. The chain uses TRBV20-1 and TRBJ1-2; TRBD1 is a possible D gene (5 bases). Trimming pared 2 bases from V and 1 base from J, leaving 14 bases between. This CDR3 comprises 15 residues. Germline CDR1 and CDR2: DFQATT and SNEGSKA (reference sequence). CDR3 sequence reads: CSARPPTDNNYGYTS. In DNA, the CDR3 is TGCAGTGCTAGACCGCCGACAGATAATAACTATGGCTACACCTCC.

Only a few counts were recorded for this clonotype. V usage is TRBV7-9 and J usage is TRBJ2-7; 15 positions agree with TRBD2. The CDR3 runs to 18 residues. Unmatched junction bases numbered 9, after V lost 5 bases and J lost 1 base. The germline V gene has CDR1 SEHNR and CDR2 FQNEAQ (reference sequence). CDR3 in DNA: TGTGCCAGCAGCCCACCCCCCGGGACTAGCGGGAGGTCCTACGAGCAGTACTTC. It specifies CASSPPPGTSGRSYEQYF.

This clonotype has just a few counts. The V and J genes are TRBV9 and TRBJ2-5; D is perhaps TRBD1 (5 bases). The CDR3 sequence is 14 residues long. V was clipped by 4 bases and J by 4 bases, with 14 bases between them. Germline loops: CDR1 SGDLS, CDR2 YYNGEE. The CDR3 sequence: CASSQDDSLETQYF. The CDR3 nucleotides read TGTGCCAGCAGCCAAGATGACAGCCTAGAGACCCAGTACTTC.

V usage is TRBV12-3 or TRBV12-4 and J usage is TRBJ2-7; a weak D match, TRBD1 (8 bases). CDR3 length: 13 amino acids. V was trimmed by 6 bases and J by 6 bases, leaving 15 bases between them. The CDR3: CASRQGGRGEQYF. The CDR3 nucleotides are TGTGCCAGCAGACAGGGGGGGAGAGGCGAGCAGTACTTC.

V usage is TRBV12-3 or TRBV12-4 and J usage is TRBJ1-5; possibly TRBD1 for D (5 bases). The CDR3 has 16 residues. V was clipped by 5 bases and J by 5 bases, with 19 bases between them. In DNA form, the CDR3 reads TGTGCCAGCAGTGAAGCGGGTGGGGGATCTTATCAGCCCCAGCATTTT. Protein: CASSEAGGGSYQPQHF.

At least ten counts were recorded for this clonotype. V gene TRBV20-1 combines with J gene TRBJ1-2; 10 nucleotides align to TRBD1. The V gene end was trimmed by 6 bases and the J gene end by 2 bases; junction bases not matched to a gene: 9. This CDR3 region has 15 residues. Per germline, CDR1 DFQATT and CDR2 SNEGSKA (reference sequence). Here the CDR3 reads CSAKNWDRGNYGYTF. In DNA, the CDR3 is TGCAGTGCGAAAAATTGGGACAGGGGAAACTATGGCTACACCTTC.

As DNA, the CDR3 is TGTGCCAGCAGTGGGATCCACAGGGAAACTTCTAACTATGGCTACACCTTC. Amino acid sequence: CASSGIHRETSNYGYTF. The chain has TRBV25-1 and TRBJ1-2; perhaps TRBD1 as D (6 bases). The CDR3 has 17 residues. The germline V gene encodes CDR1 MGHDK and CDR2 SYGVNS. V was trimmed by 4 bases and J by 0 bases, leaving 18 bases between them.

This clonotype was counted ten times or more. J is TRBJ2-7 and V is TRBV9, with D possibly matching TRBD1 (6 bases). Trimming pared 0 bases from V and 3 bases from J, leaving 10 bases between. In germline, CDR1 is SGDLS, CDR2 YYNGEE. This CDR3 contains 14 residues. Written as DNA, the CDR3 is TGTGCCAGCAGCGTAGGGGGACAAGACTACGAGCAGTACTTC. It is translated as CASSVGGQDYEQYF.

As for this clonotype: Being one base from a much bigger clone, this may be a read error. The chain recombines TRBV11-2 with TRBJ2-5; unclear D gene. Trimming shortened V by 5 bases and J by 11 bases, and 21 bases separated the two germline ends. Germline lookup yields CDR1 SGHAT and CDR2 FQNNGV. This CDR3 is built from 14 residues. The CDR3 region is CASSPWVGDREQYF. DNA of the CDR3: TGTGCCAGCAGCCCGTGGGTAGGTGATAGAGAGCAGTACTTC.

This clonotype was picked up many times. This chain joins TRBV19 and TRBJ1-1, with TRBD1 identical over 7 bases. The CDR3 spans 16 residues. V lost 7 bases, J lost 0 bases, and 11 bases stayed unmatched. Germline V CDR1 and CDR2: LNHDA, SQIVND (reference sequence). CDR3 amino acids: CASTPYPDRVNTEAFF. CDR3 bases: TGTGCCAGTACCCCGTACCCAGACAGGGTGAACACTGAAGCTTTCTTT. The whole variable domain, remainder taken from reference TRBV19 and TRBJ1-1, is DGGITQSPKYLFRKEGQNVTLSCEQNLNHDAMYWYRQDPGQGLRLIYYSQIVNDFQKGDIAEGYSVSREKKESFPLTVTSAQKNPTAFYLCASTPYPDRVNTEAFFGQGTRLTVV.

V usage is TRBV9 and J usage is TRBJ1-3, with a possible D match to TRBD1 (5 bases). Between the trimmed V and J ends, which lost 3 bases and 7 bases, there was a span of 14 bases. The CDR3 totals 14 residues. Germline CDR1 reads SGDLS; CDR2 reads YYNGEE. CDR3 DNA sequence: TGTGCCAGCAGCGCGTCGGCAGGGCGGAACACCATATATTTT. Encoded protein: CASSASAGRNTIYF.

The rearrangement uses TRBV4-1 and TRBJ1-3; no firm D call. The CDR3 is made up of 15 amino acids. Germline lookup yields CDR1 MGHRA and CDR2 YSYEKL. Trimming took 1 base from V and 0 from J, leaving 7 bases between them. The CDR3 region has the DNA TGCGCCAGCAGCCAAGTAATCAGCTCTGGAAACACCATATATTTT. Protein: CASSQVISSGNTIYF.

This clonotype was counted between two and nine times. The chain combines TRBV7-2 with TRBJ2-7, with D perhaps TRBD1 (5 bases). This CDR3 has 14 residues. Trimming stripped 2 bases from V and 4 bases from J, with 12 bases between. The V gene's germline CDR1 is SGHTA and CDR2 FQGNSA. CDR3 sequence (DNA): TGTGCCAGCAGCTTACTGGCAGGGAATTACGAGCAGTACTTC. Translated: CASSLLAGNYEQYF.